Shown below are 5 T cell receptor beta chains from a single sample sequenced in a study of shared clonotypes between healthy human individuals (TCRdb year 2020). For the CD8 naive samples, CD45RO-negative cells were positively selected for CCR7, yielding a CD45RA+CCR7+ population from which TemRA cells were excluded. The method behind the library was the immunoSEQ multiplex PCR assay. TCRdb's version of the immuneACCESS table is confined to in-frame rearrangements and falls short of the full clone set. An unresolved V gene accounts for under half of the shortfall where checked; the remainder is of unknown origin. Across this sample there are about 2,100,000 clones, with 93% seen only once. In total, the top ten clones hold 1.5% to 2% of the sample. The material sequenced was naive CD8+ T cells from PBMCs. The cell subset or site label for this specimen denotes: CD45RA+CCR7+. These receptors originate from a man aged 18-30 years in good health. Some clones in this sample may be carry-over from other donors' samples.

The chain carries TRBV2 and TRBJ1-2; 9 nucleotides agree with TRBD1. CDR1 is SNHLY and CDR2 is FYNNEI in the germline V gene. CDR3 size: 16 residues. The trim removed 6 bases at V and 3 bases at J, leaving 11 bases unmatched. In DNA form, the CDR3 reads TGTGCCAGCAGGGGACAGGGCCTGTCTTCCGACTATGGCTACACCTTC. Translated, it gives CASRGQGLSSDYGYTF.

The chain joins TRBV27 to TRBJ2-1, with D perhaps matching TRBD1 (6 bases). Germline V lookup: CDR1 MNHEY, CDR2 SMNVEV (reference sequence). V lost 4 bases and J 5 bases, leaving 9 bases between the germline ends. There are 13 residues in the CDR3. The CDR3 sequence: CASSWGTHNEQFF. CDR3 sequence (DNA): TGTGCCAGCAGTTGGGGGACACACAATGAGCAGTTCTTC.

V gene TRBV4-1 combines with J gene TRBJ2-7; D is possibly TRBD1 (5 bases). The length of the CDR3 is 15 residues. The V gene's germline CDR1 is MGHRA and CDR2 YSYEKL. With 0 bases removed from V and 4 bases from J, the gap between germline ends came to 13 bases. Here the CDR3 reads CASSQEHRKGYEQYF. The CDR3 DNA follows: TGCGCCAGCAGCCAAGAACATCGCAAGGGGTACGAGCAGTACTTC.

The gene calls are TRBV5-5 and TRBJ1-5, with 8 positions matching TRBD1. The germline CDR1 and CDR2 sequences are SGHKS and YYEKEE (reference sequence). Losses at the gene ends were 0 bases for V and 13 bases for J; bases not matched to a gene: 12. This CDR3 is built from 15 residues. CDR3 coding DNA: TGTGCCAGCAGCTTGGAGGGAGACAGGGGAATTGGGCAGCATTTT. Its protein product is CASSLEGDRGIGQHF.

The V and J genes are TRBV7-9 and TRBJ2-4; D is perhaps TRBD2 (7 bases). Trimming shortened V by 11 bases and J by 1 base, and 27 bases separated the two germline ends. CDR1 is SEHNR, CDR2 FQNEAQ, per germline (reference sequence). The CDR3 runs 18 residues. As DNA, the CDR3 is TGTGCCGGCTCCGGGGGGCAAATTGAGACCTTCGCCAAAAACATTCAGTACTTC. Translating gives CAGSGGQIETFAKNIQYF.